These 22 T cell receptor beta chains came from one sample sequenced in a study of blood T cell repertoires in COVID-19. Assay used: immunoSEQ multiplex PCR; TCRdb lists only in-frame clones, some missing. Altogether fewer than 350,000 clones are present, 85% to 90% being singletons, with the ten largest covering approximately 12%. Source material: peripheral blood. Receptors originate from a woman aged 25 to 39 with COVID-19, enrolled during active disease.

The chain employs TRBV27 and TRBJ1-5; D perhaps matches TRBD1 (6 bases). Germline assignment: CDR1 MNHEY and CDR2 SMNVEV (reference sequence). The ends were cut back, 2 bases at V and 5 bases at J, with 10 bases in the middle. This CDR3 is built from 14 residues. The CDR3 sequence: CASSLAGAHQPQHF. CDR3 DNA sequence: TGTGCCAGCAGTTTAGCAGGGGCCCATCAGCCCCAGCATTTT.

The J gene is TRBJ2-7, the V gene TRBV2; the match to TRBD2 covers 7 bases. The CDR3 runs 14 residues. Germline CDR1 is SNHLY and CDR2 is FYNNEI. V lost 6 bases, J lost 4 bases, and 9 bases stayed unmatched. This CDR3 reads CASSRLAQSYEQYF. In nucleotides, the CDR3 is TGTGCCAGCAGCCGACTAGCCCAATCTTACGAGCAGTACTTC. Combining the CDR3 with reference TRBV2 and TRBJ2-7 gives the whole variable domain EPEVTQTPSHQVTQMGQEVILRCVPISNHLYFYWYRQILGQKVEFLVSFYNNEISEKSEIFDDQFSVERPDGSNFTLKIRSTKLEDSAMYFCASSRLAQSYEQYFGPGTRLTVT.

This rearrangement joins TRBV4-2 to TRBJ2-4, with a weak D call TRBD2 (5 bases). V shed 0 bases and J shed 15 bases, with 12 bases lying between them. CDR3 length equals 12 residues. Germline assignment: CDR1 LGHNA and CDR2 YNFKEQ. Here the CDR3 reads CASSQEGRSPYF. In DNA form, the CDR3 reads TGTGCCAGCAGCCAAGAGGGGAGATCCCCGTACTTC.

The CDR3 spells CASNTGTSAVRGFF. The CDR3 bases are TGTGCCAGCAATACCGGGACTAGCGCGGTCCGAGGGTTCTTC. The V gene is TRBV11-2, the J gene TRBJ2-1, with 10 nucleotides matching TRBD2. In germline, CDR1 is SGHAT, CDR2 FQNNGV. CDR3 length: 14 residues. The junction had 15 bases not matched to a gene; V was cut back by 7 bases and J by 15 bases.

This clone occurred once. The V gene is TRBV23-1, the J gene TRBJ2-5; D is possibly TRBD2 (6 bases). Being an ORF, TRBV23-1 has a function that is uncertain. Trimming left V 2 bases short and J 5 bases short, with 15 bases between. The CDR3 has 15 amino acids. The CDR3 DNA follows: TGCGCCAGCAGTCAAAGACTAGGGGAGAAGGAGACCCAGTACTTC. Its protein product is CASSQRLGEKETQYF.

This clone is a singleton in its sample. This chain joins TRBV3-1 (or the pseudogene TRBV3-2) and TRBJ2-5; 12 bases are a match to TRBD2. CDR3 size: 17 residues. From germline, CDR1 is LGHDT and CDR2 YNNKEL (reference sequence). Unmatched junction bases numbered 4, after V lost 0 bases and J lost 2 bases. This CDR3 reads CASSQERTSGDQETQYF. CDR3 in DNA: TGTGCCAGCAGCCAAGAACGGACTAGCGGGGATCAAGAGACCCAGTACTTC.

The J gene is TRBJ2-2, the V gene TRBV5-4; no clear D. Germline V lookup: CDR1 SGHNT, CDR2 YYREEE (reference sequence). Trimming removed 0 bases from V and 5 bases from J, with 8 bases in between. There are 14 residues in the CDR3. The CDR3 spells CASSLGAITGELFF. The CDR3 DNA is TGTGCCAGCAGCTTGGGGGCGATAACCGGGGAGCTGTTTTTT. The full variable domain, its missing parts supplied by reference TRBV5-4 and TRBJ2-2, is ETGVTQSPTHLIKTRGQQVTLRCSSQSGHNTVSWYQQALGQGPQFIFQYYREEENGRGNFPPRFSGLQFPNYSSELNVNALELDDSALYLCASSLGAITGELFFGEGSRLTVL.

V usage is TRBV6-5 and J usage is TRBJ2-7; possible D gene TRBD2, 6 bases. Between the trimmed V and J ends, which lost 2 bases and 7 bases, there was a span of 12 bases. The CDR3 runs to 13 residues. Germline assignment: CDR1 MNHEY and CDR2 SVGAGI. The CDR3 DNA reads as TGTGCCAGCAGTTACCTTGGGGCGGGGGAGCAGTACTTC. As protein: CASSYLGAGEQYF.

The chain carries TRBV23-1 and TRBJ1-6; D not certain. TRBV23-1 is an ORF, and what it does is uncertain. Trimming stripped 1 base from V and 9 bases from J, with 19 bases between. The CDR3 consists of 17 residues. This chain's CDR3 is CASSQYSPAPISSPLHF. The DNA of the CDR3 is TGCGCCAGCAGTCAATATTCCCCTGCTCCTATATCTTCACCCCTCCACTTT.

There are a few counts of this clone. This chain uses TRBV3-1 (or the pseudogene TRBV3-2) with TRBJ2-3; a weak D match, TRBD2 (6 bases). V was cut by 0 bases and J by 6 bases, with 19 bases left in between. Germline assignment: CDR1 LGHDT and CDR2 YNNKEL (reference sequence). The CDR3 totals 17 residues. The CDR3 DNA reads TGTGCCAGCAGCCAAGATCGGGGGACCCGCCGGGGGGATACGCAGTATTTT. This encodes CASSQDRGTRRGDTQYF.

The chain has TRBV3-1 (or the pseudogene TRBV3-2) and TRBJ1-4; no clear D gene. The CDR3 totals 17 residues. Trimming removed 0 bases from V and 8 bases from J, with 19 bases in between. Germline lookup yields CDR1 LGHDT and CDR2 YNNKEL (reference sequence). CDR3 residues: CASSQDLGSGIIEKLFF. The CDR3 DNA reads TGTGCCAGCAGCCAAGATTTAGGGTCCGGGATAATCGAAAAACTGTTTTTT.

The J gene is TRBJ1-2, the V gene TRBV14, with 7 bases matching TRBD1. The trim removed 9 bases at V and 11 bases at J, leaving 9 bases unmatched. Germline V CDR1 and CDR2: SGHDN, FVKESK. The CDR3 extends over 11 amino acids. For the CDR3, the DNA is TGTGCCAGTTTGACAGGGAGAAGATACACCTTC. Translation: CASLTGRRYTF.

The rearrangement links TRBV7-6 to TRBJ1-5; the D gene is possibly TRBD1 (5 bases). The CDR3 contains 16 residues. Trimming left V 4 bases short and J 2 bases short, with 15 bases between. Germline lookup yields CDR1 SGHVS and CDR2 FNYEAQ. Here the CDR3 reads CASSSREGSGNQPQHF. The DNA for the CDR3 is TGTGCCAGCAGCTCCCGGGAGGGGTCGGGCAATCAGCCCCAGCATTTT. Full variable domain (rest looked up from reference TRBV7-6 and TRBJ1-5): GAGVSQSPRYKVTKRGQDVALRCDPISGHVSLYWYRQALGQGPEFLTYFNYEAQQDKSGLPNDRFSAERPEGSISTLTIQRTEQRDSAMYRCASSSREGSGNQPQHFGDGTRLSIL.

This chain connects TRBV19 to TRBJ2-1; D is perhaps TRBD2 (7 bases). The CDR3 is made up of 16 amino acids. V gave up 0 bases and J gave up 9 bases, with 18 bases separating them. CDR1 LNHDA and CDR2 SQIVND come from the germline V gene (reference sequence). CDR3 bases: TGTGCCAGTAGTATAGATGGGTCGGGGGGCAATGGTGAGCAGTTCTTC. Amino acid sequence: CASSIDGSGGNGEQFF. The whole variable domain, filled in from reference TRBV19 and TRBJ2-1, reads DGGITQSPKYLFRKEGQNVTLSCEQNLNHDAMYWYRQDPGQGLRLIYYSQIVNDFQKGDIAEGYSVSREKKESFPLTVTSAQKNPTAFYLCASSIDGSGGNGEQFFGPGTRLTVL.

J is TRBJ1-5 and V is TRBV19; 9 positions agree with TRBD1. This CDR3 contains 15 residues. V lost 5 bases, J lost 4 bases, and 6 bases stayed unmatched. Germline V gene sequence: CDR1 LNHDA, CDR2 SQIVND (reference sequence). In nucleotides, the CDR3 is TGTGCCAGTAGTCCCGGGACAGGGCCTAATCAGCCCCAGCATTTT. Its translation: CASSPGTGPNQPQHF.

This chain links TRBV30 with TRBJ2-7; the D gene is possibly TRBD2 (5 bases). The V end was cut by 2 bases, the J end by 2 bases, with 7 bases between. Looked up from germline, CDR1 is GTSNPN and CDR2 is SVGIG (reference sequence). This CDR3 has 12 residues. DNA of the CDR3: TGTGCCTGGAGTCGACTAACCTACGAGCAGTACTTC. Translated: CAWSRLTYEQYF.

The V and J genes are TRBV7-2 and TRBJ2-7; TRBD1 agrees at 7 bases. V was clipped by 3 bases and J by 5 bases; unmatched bases: 16. CDR3 length: 17 amino acids. The germline CDR1 and CDR2 sequences are SGHTA and FQGNSA. The CDR3 reads CASSFSARLGGFNEQYF. The CDR3 nucleotides read TGTGCCAGCAGCTTCTCCGCTAGGCTAGGGGGCTTCAACGAGCAGTACTTC.

The J gene is TRBJ2-2, the V gene TRBV28, with 7 bases lining up with TRBD2. The germline gives CDR1 MDHEN, CDR2 SYDVKM. The CDR3 covers 13 residues. V gave up 7 bases and J gave up 8 bases; unmatched junction bases: 7. The CDR3 protein is CASNPWGGGELFF. CDR3 nucleotide sequence: TGTGCCAGCAACCCTTGGGGGGGAGGGGAGCTGTTTTTT.

V is TRBV3-1 (or the pseudogene TRBV3-2) and J is TRBJ2-7, with 8 bases that match TRBD1. CDR1 and CDR2 from the germline V gene are LGHDT and YNNKEL (reference sequence). CDR3 length equals 14 residues. V shed 5 bases, J shed 3 bases, and the junction held 6 bases outside the gene matches. CDR3: CASSYRTGLYEQYF. DNA of the CDR3: TGTGCCAGCAGCTACAGGACAGGGCTCTACGAGCAGTACTTC.

V usage is TRBV11-1 and J usage is TRBJ1-1; D ambiguous. CDR1 is SGHAT and CDR2 is FQDESV in the germline V gene (reference sequence). V dropped 6 bases and J dropped 1 base, with 9 bases sitting between them. This CDR3 comprises 13 residues. The CDR3 DNA sequence: TGTGCCAGCAGTCTGACAACGAACACTGAAGCTTTCTTT. It specifies CASSLTTNTEAFF.

The chain recombines TRBV7-9 with TRBJ2-7, with D maybe TRBD2 (6 bases). Germline CDR1 reads SEHNR; CDR2 reads FQNEAQ (reference sequence). The CDR3 is 16 amino acids. The V end was cut by 5 bases, the J end by 0 bases, with 17 bases between. The CDR3 nucleotides are TGTGCCAGCAGCACCATTAGCGGACTTAGCTCCTACGAGCAGTACTTC. This gives the protein CASSTISGLSSYEQYF.

The CDR3, as DNA: TGTGCCAGCACCACACCAGGGACTGCTAACTATGGCTACACCTTC. It specifies CASTTPGTANYGYTF. This rearrangement joins TRBV21-1 to TRBJ1-2. TRBV21-1 is a pseudogene segment. CDR3 size: 15 residues.